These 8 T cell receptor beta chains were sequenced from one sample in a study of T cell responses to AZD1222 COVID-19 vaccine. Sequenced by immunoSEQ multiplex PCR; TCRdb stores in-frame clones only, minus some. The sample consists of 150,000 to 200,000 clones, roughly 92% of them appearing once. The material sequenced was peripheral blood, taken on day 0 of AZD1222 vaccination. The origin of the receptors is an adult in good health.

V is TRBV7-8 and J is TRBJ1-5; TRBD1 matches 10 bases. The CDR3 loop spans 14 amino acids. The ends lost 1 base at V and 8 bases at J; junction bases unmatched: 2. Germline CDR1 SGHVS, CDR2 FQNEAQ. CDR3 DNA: TGTGCCAGCAGCTTAGGGGACAGGGGTGAGCCCCAGCATTTT. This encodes CASSLGDRGEPQHF. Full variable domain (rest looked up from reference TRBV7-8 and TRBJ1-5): GAGVSQSPRYKVAKRGQDVALRCDPISGHVSLFWYQQALGQGPEFLTYFQNEAQLDKSGLPSDRFFAERPEGSVSTLKIQRTQQEDSAVYLCASSLGDRGEPQHFGDGTRLSIL.

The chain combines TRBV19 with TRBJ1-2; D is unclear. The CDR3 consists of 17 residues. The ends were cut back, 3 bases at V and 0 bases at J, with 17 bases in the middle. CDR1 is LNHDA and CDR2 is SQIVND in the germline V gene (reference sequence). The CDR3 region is CASSIHRFGEANYGYTF. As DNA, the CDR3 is TGTGCCAGTAGTATCCACCGCTTCGGGGAAGCTAACTATGGCTACACCTTC.

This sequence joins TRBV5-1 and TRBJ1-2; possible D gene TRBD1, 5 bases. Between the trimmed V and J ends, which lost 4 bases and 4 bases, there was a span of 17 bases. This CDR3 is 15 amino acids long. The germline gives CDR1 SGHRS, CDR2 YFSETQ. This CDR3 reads CASSPTGGFGYGYTF. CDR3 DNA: TGCGCCAGCAGCCCTACCGGGGGGTTCGGCTATGGCTACACCTTC.

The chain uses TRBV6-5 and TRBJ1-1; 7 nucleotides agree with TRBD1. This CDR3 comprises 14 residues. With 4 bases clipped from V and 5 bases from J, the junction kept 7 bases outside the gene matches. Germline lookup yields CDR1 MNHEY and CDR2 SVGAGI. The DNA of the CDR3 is TGTGCCAGCAGTTGGGACAGAGAAAAGACTGAAGCTTTCTTT. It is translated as CASSWDREKTEAFF.

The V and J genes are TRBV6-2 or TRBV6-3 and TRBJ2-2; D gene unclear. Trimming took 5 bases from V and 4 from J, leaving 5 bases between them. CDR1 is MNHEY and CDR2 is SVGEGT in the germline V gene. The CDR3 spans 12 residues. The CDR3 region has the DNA TGTGCCAGCAGTCTCCCCACCGGGGAGCTGTTTTTT. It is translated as CASSLPTGELFF.

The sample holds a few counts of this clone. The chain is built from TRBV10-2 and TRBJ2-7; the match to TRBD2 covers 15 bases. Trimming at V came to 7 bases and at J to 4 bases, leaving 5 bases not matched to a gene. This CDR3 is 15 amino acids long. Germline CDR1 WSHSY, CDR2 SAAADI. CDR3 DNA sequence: TGCGCCAGCATGCCCGGGACTAGCGGGGGGTACGAGCAGTACTTC. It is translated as CASMPGTSGGYEQYF.

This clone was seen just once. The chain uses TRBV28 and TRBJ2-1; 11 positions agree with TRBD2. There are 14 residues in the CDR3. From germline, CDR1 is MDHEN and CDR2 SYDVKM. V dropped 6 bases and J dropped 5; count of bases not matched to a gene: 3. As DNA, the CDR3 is TGTGCCAGCAGGGGGACTAGCGGAGACAATGAGCAGTTCTTC. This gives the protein CASRGTSGDNEQFF.

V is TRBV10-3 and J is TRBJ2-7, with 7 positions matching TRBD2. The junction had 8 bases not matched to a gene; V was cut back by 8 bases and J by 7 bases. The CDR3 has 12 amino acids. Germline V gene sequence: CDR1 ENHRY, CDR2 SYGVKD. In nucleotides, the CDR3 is TGTGCCATCTTCGGAGGGGAGGGAGAGCAGTACTTC. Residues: CAIFGGEGEQYF.